These 23 T cell receptor beta chains originate from one sample sequenced in a study of blood T cell repertoires in COVID-19. The assay was immunoSEQ multiplex PCR, and TCRdb's table has in-frame clones only and misses some. Altogether about 280,000 clones are present, nearly 90% being singletons, with the ten largest covering 1.7%. Sequenced input: PBMCs or T cells enriched from blood (not recorded which). These receptors were collected from a woman between 18 and 29 years old with acute COVID-19.

The count of this clone is one. J is TRBJ2-7 and V is TRBV11-2; 8 bases agree with TRBD1. Trimming cost V 5 bases and J 3 bases; bases outside gene matches: 9. The CDR3 has 15 residues. Germline V gene sequence: CDR1 SGHAT, CDR2 FQNNGV. Here the CDR3 reads CASSLWTGHNYEQYF. The CDR3 DNA reads TGTGCCAGCAGCCTTTGGACAGGGCACAACTACGAGCAGTACTTC.

The chain recombines TRBV18 with TRBJ1-3; 7 bases line up with TRBD1. The length of the CDR3 is 15 residues. Germline CDR1 is KGHSH and CDR2 is LQKENI. J gave up 5 bases and V 4 bases, and 8 bases lay outside the gene matches. The CDR3 loop reads CASSLPGTVRNTIYF. The DNA of the CDR3 is TGTGCCAGCTCACTACCGGGGACAGTCCGAAACACCATATATTTT.

The chain recombines TRBV7-9 with TRBJ2-1, with TRBD2 matching over 16 bases. The germline V gene has CDR1 SEHNR and CDR2 FQNEAQ (reference sequence). V gave up 6 bases and J gave up 3 bases; unmatched junction bases: 5. There are 17 residues in the CDR3. The CDR3: CASREGLAGGLYNEQFF. CDR3 DNA: TGTGCCAGCAGGGAGGGACTAGCGGGAGGGCTCTACAATGAGCAGTTCTTC.

The V and J genes are TRBV16 and TRBJ2-3; 10 positions match TRBD2. Looked up from germline, CDR1 is KGHSY and CDR2 is FQNENV. The V gene end was trimmed by 3 bases and the J gene end by 2 bases; junction bases not matched to a gene: 11. The CDR3 is made up of 18 amino acids. The CDR3: CASSQRSSSGRFTDTQYF. The CDR3 bases are TGTGCCAGCAGCCAGCGCTCTAGTAGCGGGAGGTTCACAGATACGCAGTATTTT.

The J gene is TRBJ2-1, the V gene TRBV7-8, with a tentative D call TRBD1 (6 bases). The germline V gene encodes CDR1 SGHVS and CDR2 FQNEAQ. The CDR3 length is 14 residues. V shed 1 base and J shed 6 bases, with 10 bases lying between them. The CDR3 protein is CASSLDRVGNEQFF. In DNA form, the CDR3 reads TGTGCCAGCAGCTTAGACAGGGTGGGCAATGAGCAGTTCTTC.

The genes are TRBV29-1 and TRBJ2-2; 7 positions match TRBD1. The CDR3 loop spans 13 amino acids. J was trimmed by 2 bases and V by 7 bases; bases with no gene match: 4. The germline V gene encodes CDR1 SQVTM and CDR2 ANQGSEA. The CDR3 loop reads CSARQGNTGELFF. In DNA form, the CDR3 reads TGCAGCGCTAGACAGGGCAACACCGGGGAGCTGTTTTTT.

The chain couples TRBV27 to TRBJ2-2; 15 nucleotides line up with TRBD2. The CDR3 runs 18 residues. V trimming: 4 bases; J trimming: 3 bases; junction bases outside the gene matches: 6. In germline, CDR1 is MNHEY, CDR2 SMNVEV (reference sequence). CDR3 sequence reads: CASSSGTSGRTDTGELFF. As DNA, the CDR3 is TGTGCCAGCAGTTCGGGGACTAGCGGGAGGACCGACACCGGGGAGCTGTTTTTT.

The chain couples TRBV6-6 to TRBJ2-1, with a weak D call TRBD2 (6 bases). This CDR3 has 13 residues. The germline CDR1 and CDR2 sequences are MNHNY and SVGAGI (reference sequence). V lost 2 bases and J 6 bases, leaving 8 bases between the germline ends. CDR3 amino acids: CASSYRETNEQFF. The CDR3 region has the DNA TGTGCCAGCAGTTACCGGGAGACCAATGAGCAGTTCTTC.

This clone was seen only once. The chain joins TRBV10-2 to TRBJ1-2, with no clear D. Germline V lookup: CDR1 WSHSY, CDR2 SAAADI. The CDR3 is 14 residues long. V was clipped by 4 bases and J by 4 bases, with 13 bases between them. In DNA form, the CDR3 reads TGCGCCAGCAGTGTCGAGGGTTCGGTCTATGGCTACACCTTC. This translates into CASSVEGSVYGYTF.

The chain combines TRBV19 with TRBJ2-5, with a possible D match to TRBD2 (5 bases). This CDR3 is built from 14 residues. V lost 5 bases and J 4 bases, leaving 14 bases between the germline ends. Germline V gives CDR1 LNHDA, CDR2 SQIVND (reference sequence). The CDR3 region has the DNA TGTGCCAGTAGTGTGTCGGGATTGAGAGAGACCCAGTACTTC. This sequence encodes CASSVSGLRETQYF.

This clone was recorded many times. This chain connects TRBV3-1 (or the pseudogene TRBV3-2) to TRBJ2-7; TRBD1 matches 9 bases. The CDR3 has 16 residues. The junction had 17 bases not matched to a gene; V was cut back by 8 bases and J by 6 bases. The germline gives CDR1 LGHDT, CDR2 YNNKEL (reference sequence). In nucleotides, the CDR3 is TGTGCCAGCTCCCTGAACCGTGGGACAGGGTTCGTCGAGCAGTACTTC. Protein sequence: CASSLNRGTGFVEQYF.

The gene calls are TRBV28 and TRBJ1-2, with D maybe TRBD1 (6 bases). The germline gives CDR1 MDHEN, CDR2 SYDVKM. This CDR3 is built from 13 residues. Trimming left V 6 bases short and J 3 bases short, with 11 bases between. The CDR3 loop is CASRYREDYGYTF. CDR3 coding DNA: TGTGCCAGCAGGTACAGGGAAGACTATGGCTACACCTTC.

In DNA, the CDR3 is TGTGCCACCAGCAGAGATTTGGGACAGGGGGCTAGAGAGCAGTACTTC. Residues: CATSRDLGQGAREQYF. The V gene is TRBV15, the J gene TRBJ2-7; 12 positions agree with TRBD1. Germline V gene sequence: CDR1 LNHNV, CDR2 YYDKDF (reference sequence). CDR3 length: 16 residues. The junction had 7 bases not matched to a gene; V was cut back by 0 bases and J by 7 bases.

This sequence joins TRBV3-1 (or the pseudogene TRBV3-2) and TRBJ2-1; 8 bases agree with TRBD2. Germline lookup yields CDR1 LGHDT and CDR2 YNNKEL (reference sequence). The CDR3 has 15 amino acids. Trimming removed 1 base from V and 7 bases from J; junction bases left unmatched: 6. DNA of the CDR3: TGTGCCAGCAGCCAAGTCGGGACTAGGAGTAATGAGCAGTTCTTC. Translating gives CASSQVGTRSNEQFF.

The sample holds a few counts of this clone. The chain carries TRBV7-9 and TRBJ1-2; 8 positions agree with TRBD1. CDR3 length equals 16 residues. Trimming cost V 1 base and J 4 bases; bases outside gene matches: 8. Germline V lookup: CDR1 SEHNR, CDR2 FQNEAQ (reference sequence). The CDR3 sequence: CASSLVQGAWGYGYTF. CDR3 coding DNA: TGTGCCAGCAGCTTAGTTCAGGGGGCATGGGGCTATGGCTACACCTTC.

The V call is TRBV7-9, the J call TRBJ2-7; D gene unclear. The CDR3 extends over 14 amino acids. V was pared by 1 base and J by 9 bases, with 16 bases between. The germline CDR1 and CDR2 sequences are SEHNR and FQNEAQ (reference sequence). The CDR3 DNA reads as TGTGCCAGCAGCTTAGTCGCTCAAGGCGGAAGGCAGTACTTC. The encoded protein is CASSLVAQGGRQYF.

The V and J genes are TRBV6-5 and TRBJ1-6; possibly TRBD1 for D (5 bases). Per the germline V gene, CDR1 is MNHEY and CDR2 is SVGAGI. The CDR3 covers 16 residues. The V gene lost 4 bases and the J gene lost 8 bases, with 18 bases spanning the gap. As DNA, the CDR3 is TGTGCCAGCAGTTCCCGTCCTGGTGGAGGGGATTCACCCCTCCACTTT. It yields the protein CASSSRPGGGDSPLHF.

This chain joins TRBV30 and TRBJ2-1, with 13 bases identical to TRBD2. This CDR3 is 18 amino acids long. From germline, CDR1 is GTSNPN and CDR2 SVGIG (reference sequence). V trimming: 4 bases; J trimming: 0 bases; junction bases outside the gene matches: 9. CDR3 DNA sequence: TGTGCCTGGATATCGAAACTAGCGGGAGGGGGCTCCTACAATGAGCAGTTCTTC. It yields the protein CAWISKLAGGGSYNEQFF.

This clone came up once. This chain connects TRBV29-1 to TRBJ2-1; TRBD2 matches 10 bases. Germline-derived CDR1 and CDR2 are SQVTM and ANQGSEA. The CDR3 has 15 amino acids. Losses at the gene ends were 7 bases for V and 8 bases for J; bases not matched to a gene: 14. The CDR3 nucleotides are TGCAGCGCCTTAAAAAGCGGGAGGGCCGGGGATGAGCAGTTCTTC. Amino acids: CSALKSGRAGDEQFF.

This clone was detected only once. This chain connects TRBV10-2 to TRBJ2-1, with 7 bases matching TRBD1. CDR1 is WSHSY and CDR2 is SAAADI in the germline V gene. V trimming: 6 bases; J trimming: 4 bases; junction bases outside the gene matches: 9. The length of the CDR3 is 15 residues. CDR3 amino acids: CASSLRQGLYNEQFF. As DNA, the CDR3 is TGCGCCAGCAGCCTACGACAGGGCCTTTACAATGAGCAGTTCTTC.

Here the CDR3 DNA reads TGTGCCAGCAGTTACCTTTCGACAGGGGGCTACACCTTC. The encoded protein is CASSYLSTGGYTF. The chain joins TRBV6-2 or TRBV6-3 to TRBJ1-2; TRBD1 aligns across 7 bases. Trimming at V came to 2 bases and at J to 8 bases, leaving 5 bases not matched to a gene. CDR3 length: 13 residues. Per germline, CDR1 MNHEY and CDR2 SVGEGT.

This clone has only one observation. This CDR3 is CAWSRRETSGSYEQYF. The CDR3 region has the DNA TGTGCCTGGAGTAGGCGGGAGACTAGCGGATCCTACGAGCAGTACTTC. This chain connects TRBV30 to TRBJ2-7; 9 bases are a match to TRBD2. V shed 2 bases, J shed 1 base, and the junction held 9 bases outside the gene matches. The CDR3 has 16 amino acids. Germline V gene lookup returns CDR1 GTSNPN and CDR2 SVGIG (reference sequence).

The chain combines TRBV11-2 with TRBJ2-7, with D possibly TRBD1 on 5 matching bases. Trimming stripped 0 bases from V and 2 bases from J, with 14 bases between. Germline CDR1 is SGHAT and CDR2 is FQNNGV. The CDR3 runs to 16 residues. CDR3 amino acids: CASSLDPDSSTYEQYF. As DNA, the CDR3 is TGTGCCAGCAGCTTAGATCCAGACAGTTCAACCTACGAGCAGTACTTC.